This T cell receptor beta chain came from a study of CD8+ T cells in alopecia areata. Background on the study: Spontaneously alopecic C3H/HeJ graft donors, about 6-13 months old, gave skin to roughly 7-11-week-old female C3H/HeJ mice. General observations from the study: Relative to mice, TCR sharing across patients was less clear, a difference possibly HLA-related. It was lesional scalp, especially alopecia totalis/universalis, that showed higher clonality than normal scalp. There were also resident alphabeta T cells of normal skin sequenced in scalp samples.

V dropped 4 bases and J dropped 0 bases, with 3 bases sitting between them. This CDR3 spans 12 amino acids. Germline values: CDR1 GKSSPN, CDR2 SITVG. This clone was observed a few times. Its target is not known. The germline and genes are mouse ones. The read terminates 4 residues before the CDR3 end, so the remaining end is supplied by the germline J gene. The authors sorted pooled cutaneous lymph node cells using CD4, CD8alpha, NKG2D, NKG2ACE and other markers. As the sequencing template, cDNA was produced by extracting RNA and reverse transcribing it. Repertoires were generated with immunoSEQ multiplex PCR, while TCRdb's copy carries only in-frame clones and drops some. This set yields over 15,000 clones and no singletons; the top ten hold roughly 31%.

Sequencing was done on a sample of CD8+ T cells sorted from a lymph node. This TCR was sampled from a C3H/HeJ mouse with alopecia areata. The strain's MHC haplotype is H2-k. The chain is built from TRBV31 and TRBJ2-2; D remains ambiguous. Here the CDR3 reads CAWTANTGQLYF. The DNA read from the CDR3 is TGTGCCTGGACAGCAAACACCGGG. The full variable domain, in which reference TRBV31 and TRBJ2-2 provide the parts outside the CDR3, is AQTIHQWPVAEIKAVGSPLSLGCTIKGKSSPNLYWYWQATGGTLQQLFYSITVGQVESVVQLNLSASRPKDDQFILSTEKLLLSHSGFYLCAWTANTGQLYFGEGSKLTVL.